This T cell receptor beta chain was recorded in a study of metastatic and nonmetastatic thyroid tumors (dated by TCRdb to about 2020). Turning to the overall study: The researchers compared repertoires between peripheral blood samples and tumor or nodule tissue samples from patients with malignant or benign thyroid disease.

The germline V gene (reference sequence) provides CDR1 MNHNY and CDR2 SVGAGI. Spanning cysteine to phenylalanine, the CDR3 consists of 14 amino acids. Only CDR3 DNA is held: 42 bases, read in frame from base 1. V was cut back by 2 bases and J by 4 bases, leaving a gap of 11 bases between them. What the authors observed across the whole study: TCR beta diversity was reported as significantly higher in malignant tumors than in benign nodules, in both blood and tumor samples.

Before undergoing thyroid surgery, none of the patients had been given any kind of treatment. Using T-cell receptor beta sequencing, the researchers looked back retrospectively at clinical samples from patients, gathered between about 2012 and 2018. To prepare the library, PCR was applied. Sequencing relied on an Illumina HiSeq 4000. High-throughput sequencing was used to profile the CDR3 region of the TCR beta-chain in every patient. The published analysis was carried out like this. The researchers built a classifier to tell apart papillary thyroid cancer patients with distant metastasis, based on CDR3 differences among clinicopathological groups. To measure repertoire diversity the researchers used the Shannon index, while the Morisita-Horn index served to gauge how similar the tumor and blood repertoires were. Through fastp at Q25 and MiXCR, TCRdb rebuilt clones from the public reads, retaining in-frame beta chains. These V and J calls are TCRdb output, not the study's own analysis. For this sample the table gives over 55,000 clones, of which 25% to 35% were detected only once. Roughly 15% of the sample belongs to the ten largest clones.

This clone was found many times. Its antigen has not been determined. No per-base quality is available; no much larger clone lies one base away. This sequence was found in a female donor with papillary thyroid cancer or a benign thyroid nodule (not recorded which). Some clones in this sample may be carry-over from other donors' samples. The V and J genes are TRBV6-6 and TRBJ1-1; a weak D assignment points to TRBD1 (6 bases agree). Source material: blood. The nucleotides read TGTGCCAGCAGTTACGGGGGCAGGGGCACTGAAGCTTTCTTT. Its protein product is CASSYGGRGTEAFF.